This T cell receptor (beta chain) originates from a study of patients and donors after allogeneic stem cell transplantation. Germline lookup yields CDR1 SNHLY and CDR2 FYNNEI. Trimming took 6 bases from V and 2 from J; bases not matched to a gene: 13. The CDR3 contains 17 residues. MiXCR, run by TCRdb on the RT-PCR reads, gives a single entry per CDR3 protein. The profile covers 920,000 or so distinct CDR3 sequences, with around 17% appearing a single time and around 6% taken by the ten largest. The specimen was blood, either unsorted or a sorted T cell fraction (not recorded which). This clonotype was sampled from a human donor who was either an allogeneic HSCT recipient or a stem cell or donor lymphocyte infusion donor (not recorded which). It is not recorded whose cells these are; they may come from a transplant donor. The gene calls are TRBV2 and TRBJ2-3; 8 nucleotides align to TRBD2. The CDR3 reads CASRTSGGISFTDTQYF. CDR3 bases: TGTGCCAGCAGGACCAGCGGGGGCATAAGCTTCACAGATACGCAGTATTTT.